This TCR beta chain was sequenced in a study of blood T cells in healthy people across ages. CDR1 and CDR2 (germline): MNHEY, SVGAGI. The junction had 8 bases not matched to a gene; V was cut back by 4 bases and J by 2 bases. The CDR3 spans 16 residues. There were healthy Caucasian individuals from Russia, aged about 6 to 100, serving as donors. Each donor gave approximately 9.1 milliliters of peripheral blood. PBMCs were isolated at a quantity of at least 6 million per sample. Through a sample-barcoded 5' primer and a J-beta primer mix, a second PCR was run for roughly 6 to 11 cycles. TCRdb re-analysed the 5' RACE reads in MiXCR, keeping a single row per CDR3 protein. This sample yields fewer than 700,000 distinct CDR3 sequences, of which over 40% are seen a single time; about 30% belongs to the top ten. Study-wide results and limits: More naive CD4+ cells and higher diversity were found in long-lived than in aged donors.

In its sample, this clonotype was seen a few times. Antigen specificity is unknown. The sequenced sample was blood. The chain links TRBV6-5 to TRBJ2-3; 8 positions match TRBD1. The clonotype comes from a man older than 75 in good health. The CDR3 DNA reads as TGTGCCAGCAGTTGGGCTAGGGACAGGCACACAGATACGCAGTATTTT. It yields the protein CASSWARDRHTDTQYF.